The clone carrying this TCR beta chain has only a few counts. These data are taken from a study of CD8 T cells in Susac syndrome. Germline-derived CDR1 and CDR2 are LGHDT and YNNKEL (reference sequence). The CDR3 extends over 14 amino acids. The junction had 8 bases not matched to a gene; V was cut back by 4 bases and J by 6 bases. RNA, at about 0.5 to 1 ug, was reverse transcribed with random hexamers. The CDR3 of TCR beta was amplified by immunoSEQ multiplex PCR across 54 Vbeta and 13 Jbeta. TCRdb called the immunoSEQ multiplex PCR reads again in MiXCR, with one record for every CDR3 protein. The sample consists of around 150,000 distinct CDR3 sequences, around 93% of them appearing once.

The chain uses TRBV3-1 and TRBJ2-7; TRBD1 aligns across 8 bases. Sequencing used CD4+ T cells from PBMCs. The receptor was isolated from a human donor in good health. CDR3 in DNA: TGTGCCAGCAGCCGGGACAGGCGATCACGCGAGCAGTACTTC. This translates into CASSRDRRSREQYF.